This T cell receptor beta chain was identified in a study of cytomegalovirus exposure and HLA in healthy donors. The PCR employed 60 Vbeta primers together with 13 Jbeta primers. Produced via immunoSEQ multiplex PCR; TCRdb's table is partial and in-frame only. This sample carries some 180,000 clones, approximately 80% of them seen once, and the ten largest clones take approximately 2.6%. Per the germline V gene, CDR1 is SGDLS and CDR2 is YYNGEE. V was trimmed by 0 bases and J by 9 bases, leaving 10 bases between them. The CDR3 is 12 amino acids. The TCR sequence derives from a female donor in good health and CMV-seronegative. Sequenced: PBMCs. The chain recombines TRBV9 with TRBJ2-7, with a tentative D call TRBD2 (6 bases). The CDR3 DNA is TGTGCCAGCAGCGTAGCCGGGGGAGCGCAGTACTTC. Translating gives CASSVAGGAQYF.